This TCR beta chain was profiled in a study of healthy donors' naive CD4 and CD8 T cells. Study background: TCR alpha primers covered all functional IMGT alpha gene variants.

TCR libraries were built from 500 to 600 ng of total RNA by linear amplification. TCRdb ran MiXCR on the reads and lists one entry per CDR3 protein. The repertoire holds approximately 180,000 distinct CDR3 sequences, with about four fifths as singletons. V lost 5 bases, J lost 4 bases, and 8 bases stayed unmatched. This CDR3 contains 15 residues. Concerning this clonotype itself: Antigen specificity is unknown.

The study's findings and limits: Positive CDR3 charge linked to CD4+ cells, negative to CD8+ cells.

Sequenced input: naive CD4+ and CD8+ T cells sorted from blood, pooled from several donors. The J gene is TRBJ2-1, the V gene TRBV12-3 or TRBV12-4; 7 positions match TRBD2. This TCR was recovered from a pool of human donors in good health; the sample pools cells from several healthy donors. CDR3 bases: TGTGCCAGCAGTCTCCAGCTAGCGGAGTACAATGAGCAGTTCTTC. Translated: CASSLQLAEYNEQFF.